The rows below give T cell receptor beta chains drawn from one sample of a study of shared T cell receptors in the human thymus. Libraries were prepared by immunoSEQ multiplex PCR; TCRdb keeps only in-frame clonotypes and omits some of them. The sample lists roughly 700,000 clones, approximately 87% occurring once. These data also featured in a second study, about human thymus T cells.

The sequencing sample was made of thymocytes. These receptors all come from a boy under three years old with a congenital heart defect. CDR3s include the opening cysteine and the closing phenylalanine or tryptophan. The order of the fields is V gene, J gene, D gene, clone size, CDR3 DNA, CDR3 protein. D genes are given only for firm matches. The size of a clone is reported for some rows only, either as once, few or many, or as a class for expanded clones.

>TRBV19|TRBJ2-7|NA|NA
TGTGCCAGTAGTTCACACCTCGGGACATCCTACGAGCAGTACTTC
CASSSHLGTSYEQYF
>TRBV14|TRBJ2-7|TRBD1|NA
TGTGCCAGCAGCCAAGAGTCCCCGCCAGGGGGCCACGAGCAGTACTTC
CASSQESPPGGHEQYF
>TRBV4-2|TRBJ2-3|TRBD2|once
TGTGCCAGCAGCCAAGATCTCGGCGGGAGGGCAGATACGCAGTATTTT
CASSQDLGGRADTQYF
>TRBV11-2|TRBJ2-7|TRBD2|NA
TGTGCCAGCAGCTCCCAAGGGGACTACTCCTACGAGCAGTACTTC
CASSSQGDYSYEQYF
>TRBV19|TRBJ2-1|TRBD1|NA
TGTGCCAGTAGTTCACGGGACAGCCCTTCCTACAATGAGCAGTTCTTC
CASSSRDSPSYNEQFF
>TRBV27|TRBJ2-1|NA|NA
TGTGCCAGCAGATGGAGGGCCCTCTACAATGAGCAGTTCTTC
CASRWRALYNEQFF
>TRBV15|TRBJ1-1|TRBD1|NA
TGTGCCACCAGCAAGGGACAGACGAGAACTGAAGCTTTCTTT
CATSKGQTRTEAFF
>TRBV27|TRBJ2-1|NA|NA
TGTGCCAGCAGTTCCGGAGAGCGTTATGAGCAGTTCTTC
CASSSGERYEQFF
>TRBV19|TRBJ2-1|NA|NA
TGTGCCAGACGATACACAGGGCCCCTCTACAATGAGCAGTTCTTC
CARRYTGPLYNEQFF
>TRBV30|TRBJ2-3|NA|NA
TGTGCCTGGGCTTACGGGAGCACAGATACGCAGTATTTT
CAWAYGSTDTQYF
>TRBV6-5|TRBJ2-2|NA|NA
TGTGCCAGCAGTTATAAGAGGGCCACCGGGGAGCTGTTTTTT
CASSYKRATGELFF
>TRBV6-5|TRBJ1-1|NA|NA
TGTGCCAGCAGTTGCCTCGGTACTGAAGCTTTCTTT
CASSCLGTEAFF
>TRBV5-1|TRBJ2-7|TRBD1|NA
TGCGCCAGCTGGGTGGGGACAGGGGCTTCCTACGAGCAGTACTTC
CASWVGTGASYEQYF
>TRBV7-2|TRBJ2-3|NA|NA
TGTGCCAGCAGCCCCAAGTGGGGGGCAGATACGCAGTATTTT
CASSPKWGADTQYF
>TRBV30|TRBJ1-4|NA|NA
TGTGCCTGGAGTGTGTCCATCTCGGACAGTCTCCTACCGTTTTTT
CAWSVSISDSLLPFF
>TRBV27|TRBJ2-7|NA|NA
TGTGCCAGCAGTTTCTCAGTCCCGGGACACGAATTGAGCTCCTACGAGCAGTACTTC
CASSFSVPGHELSSYEQYF
>TRBV27|TRBJ2-7|NA|NA
TGTGCCAGCAGTTTATCCATTACCGTGAACAGAAATTACGAGCAGTACTTC
CASSLSITVNRNYEQYF
>TRBV28|TRBJ1-4|NA|NA
TGTGCCAGCAGACAACAGGGACCCCCGAGAGAAAAACTGTTTTTT
CASRQQGPPREKLFF
>TRBV30|TRBJ2-6|TRBD2|NA
TGTGCCTGGAGTCTTGGGACTAGCGGGGGTAGCTCTGGGGCCAACGTCCTGACTTTC
CAWSLGTSGGSSGANVLTF
>TRBV9|TRBJ2-1|NA|NA
TGTGCCAGCAGCGAGGCAGGCCTCAATGAGCAGTTCTTC
CASSEAGLNEQFF
>TRBV4-1|TRBJ2-4|NA|NA
TGCGCCAGCAGCCAAGATCGAAACAGGGCAGAAAACATTCAGTACTTC
CASSQDRNRAENIQYF
>TRBV2|TRBJ2-7|TRBD2|once
TGTGCCAGCAGTGAGGGTTCACCCATCGGGACTACTATCTACGAGCAGTACTTC
CASSEGSPIGTTIYEQYF
>TRBV14|TRBJ2-1|TRBD1|NA
TGTGCCAGCAGTCCTCTACCGGGACAGGGGGCCGATGAGCAGTTCTTC
CASSPLPGQGADEQFF
>TRBV30|TRBJ2-1|TRBD2|NA
TGTGCCTGGAGCCTCCCGCGAGCGGGAAGCCAAGAGCAGTTCTTC
CAWSLPRAGSQEQFF